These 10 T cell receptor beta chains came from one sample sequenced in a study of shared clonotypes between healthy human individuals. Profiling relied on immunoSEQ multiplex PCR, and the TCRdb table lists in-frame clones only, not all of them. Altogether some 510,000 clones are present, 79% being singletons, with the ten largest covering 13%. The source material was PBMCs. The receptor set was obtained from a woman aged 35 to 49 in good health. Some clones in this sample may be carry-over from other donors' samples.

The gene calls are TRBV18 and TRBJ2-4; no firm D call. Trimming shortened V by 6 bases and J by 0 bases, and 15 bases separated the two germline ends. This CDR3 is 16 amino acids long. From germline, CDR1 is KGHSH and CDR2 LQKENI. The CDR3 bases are TGTGCCAGCTCCCAACAAGGCCCTGAAGCCAAAAACATTCAGTACTTC. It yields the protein CASSQQGPEAKNIQYF. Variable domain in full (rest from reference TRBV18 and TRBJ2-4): NAGVMQNPRHLVRRRGQEARLRCSPMKGHSHVYWYRQLPEEGLKFMVYLQKENIIDESGMPKERFSAEFPKEGPSILRIQQVVRGDSAAYFCASSQQGPEAKNIQYFGAGTRLSVL.

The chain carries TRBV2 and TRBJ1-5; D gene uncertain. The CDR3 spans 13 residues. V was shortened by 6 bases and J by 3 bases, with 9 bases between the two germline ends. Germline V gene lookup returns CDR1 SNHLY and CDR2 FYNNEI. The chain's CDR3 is CASRETFNQPQHF. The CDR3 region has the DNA TGTGCCAGCAGGGAGACTTTCAATCAGCCCCAGCATTTT. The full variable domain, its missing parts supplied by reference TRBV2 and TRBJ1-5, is EPEVTQTPSHQVTQMGQEVILRCVPISNHLYFYWYRQILGQKVEFLVSFYNNEISEKSEIFDDQFSVERPDGSNFTLKIRSTKLEDSAMYFCASRETFNQPQHFGDGTRLSIL.

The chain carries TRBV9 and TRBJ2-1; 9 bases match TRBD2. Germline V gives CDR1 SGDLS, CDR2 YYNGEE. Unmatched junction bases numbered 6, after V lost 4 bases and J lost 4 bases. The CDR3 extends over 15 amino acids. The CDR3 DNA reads TGTGCCAGCAGCTTTTCTAGCGGGAAGTACAATGAGCAGTTCTTC. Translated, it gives CASSFSSGKYNEQFF.

The CDR3 reads CASLLAEGLFGYTF. The CDR3, as DNA: TGTGCCAGCCTCCTAGCGGAAGGATTGTTTGGCTACACCTTC. The V call is TRBV21-1, the J call TRBJ1-2. TRBV21-1 is marked as a pseudogene. This CDR3 comprises 14 residues.

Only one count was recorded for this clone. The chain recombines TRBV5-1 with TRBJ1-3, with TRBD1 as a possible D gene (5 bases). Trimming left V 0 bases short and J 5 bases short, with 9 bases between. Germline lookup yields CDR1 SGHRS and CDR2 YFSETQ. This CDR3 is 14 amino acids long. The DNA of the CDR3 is TGCGCCAGCAGCTTGGCGGGGGAAAGAAACACCATATATTTT. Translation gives CASSLAGERNTIYF.

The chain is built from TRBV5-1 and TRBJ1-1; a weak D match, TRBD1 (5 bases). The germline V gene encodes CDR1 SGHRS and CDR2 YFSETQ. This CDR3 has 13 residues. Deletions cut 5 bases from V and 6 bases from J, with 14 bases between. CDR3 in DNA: TGCGCCAGCAGGAGGGGTGACGGGGCTGAAGCTTTCTTT. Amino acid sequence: CASRRGDGAEAFF.

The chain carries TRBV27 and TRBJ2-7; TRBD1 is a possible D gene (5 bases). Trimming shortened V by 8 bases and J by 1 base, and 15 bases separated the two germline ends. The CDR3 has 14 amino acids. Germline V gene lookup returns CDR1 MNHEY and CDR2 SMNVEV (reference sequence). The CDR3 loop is CASQQALNSYEQYF. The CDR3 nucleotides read TGTGCCAGCCAACAGGCCCTGAATTCCTACGAGCAGTACTTC.

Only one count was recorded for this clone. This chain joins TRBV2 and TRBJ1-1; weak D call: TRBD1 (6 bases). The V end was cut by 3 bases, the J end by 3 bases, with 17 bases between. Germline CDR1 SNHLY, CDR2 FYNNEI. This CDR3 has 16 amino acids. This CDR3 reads CASSEQLGGSDTEAFF. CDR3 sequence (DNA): TGTGCCAGCAGTGAGCAACTAGGGGGGTCGGACACTGAAGCTTTCTTT.

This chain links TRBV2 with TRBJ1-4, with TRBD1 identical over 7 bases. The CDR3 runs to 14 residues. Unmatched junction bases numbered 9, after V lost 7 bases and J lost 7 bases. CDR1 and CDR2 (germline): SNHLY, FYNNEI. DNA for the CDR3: TGTGCCAGCAACCCCCAGGGGGGGGGTGAAAAACTGTTTTTT. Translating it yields CASNPQGGGEKLFF.

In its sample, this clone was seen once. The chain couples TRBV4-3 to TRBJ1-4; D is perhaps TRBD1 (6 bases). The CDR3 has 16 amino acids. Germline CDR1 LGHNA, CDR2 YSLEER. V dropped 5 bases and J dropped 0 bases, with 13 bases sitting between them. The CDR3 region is CASSEGRDTTNEKLFF. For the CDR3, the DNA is TGCGCCAGCAGCGAAGGGAGGGACACAACTAATGAAAAACTGTTTTTT.